The rows below give T cell receptor beta chains drawn from one sample of a study of blood T cell repertoires in COVID-19. Only in-frame clones appear in the TCRdb table, and some are missing; sequencing was by immunoSEQ multiplex PCR. The table shows 130,000 to 150,000 clones, with more than 60% occurring only once. The sample comprised peripheral blood. Source of these receptors: a woman aged 55 to 70 with acute or convalescent COVID-19. CDR3s include the opening cysteine and the closing phenylalanine or tryptophan. The D gene is left open where the match is weak. Not every row has a clone size; where given, it reads once, few, many or a size class.

V	size	J	D	length	CDR3	DNA
TRBV14	few	TRBJ2-7	TRBD2	15	CASSQDRGGKYEQYF	TGTGCCAGCAGCCAAGATCGGGGGGGGAAATACGAGCAGTACTTC
TRBV23-1	.	TRBJ2-7	TRBD1	16	CASSPPGQGSFWEQYF	TGCGCCAGCAGTCCCCCGGGACAGGGGAGTTTTTGGGAGCAGTACTTC
TRBV2	.	TRBJ1-5	.	14	CASSDSRANQPQHF	TGTGCCAGCAGTGATAGCAGGGCCAATCAGCCCCAGCATTTT
TRBV29-1	.	TRBJ2-3	TRBD2	13	CSVLGLLTDTQYF	TGCAGCGTTTTGGGACTATTAACAGATACGCAGTATTTT
TRBV5-1	.	TRBJ2-2	.	15	CASSSPTKSTGELFF	TGCGCCAGCAGCTCCCCTACCAAGAGCACCGGGGAGCTGTTTTTT
TRBV6-9	.	TRBJ2-7	.	15	CASSRSTSGSYEQYF	TGTGCCAGCAGTCGGTCGACCAGCGGTTCCTACGAGCAGTACTTC
TRBV2	few	TRBJ2-1	TRBD1	16	CASSFRQGSSYNEQFF	TGTGCCAGCAGTTTCCGACAGGGGAGCTCCTACAATGAGCAGTTCTTC
TRBV3-1/TRBV3-2	.	TRBJ2-1	.	16	CASSQDITGAPSEQFF	TGTGCCAGCAGCCAAGATATAACGGGAGCCCCCTCTGAGCAGTTCTTC
TRBV6-1	.	TRBJ1-5	TRBD1	14	CASSERQGGQPQHF	TGTGCCAGCAGTGAACGACAGGGCGGTCAGCCCCAGCATTTT
TRBV27	.	TRBJ2-2	.	16	CASSFVSGIKKRELFF	TGTGCCAGCAGTTTCGTATCAGGGATCAAGAAAAGGGAGCTGTTTTTT
TRBV10-3	few	TRBJ1-2	.	10	CAIGDYGYTF	TGTGCCATCGGAGATTATGGCTACACCTTC
TRBV19	.	TRBJ1-5	.	14	CASSIVGGDQPQHF	TGTGCCAGTAGTATAGTAGGAGGAGATCAGCCCCAGCATTTT
TRBV30	.	TRBJ2-7	.	12	CAWTGTTYEQYF	TGTGCCTGGACCGGGACAACCTACGAGCAGTACTTC
TRBV19	.	TRBJ2-7	TRBD2	15	CASSIAGGRLYEQYF	TGTGCCAGTAGTATAGCGGGAGGCAGACTATACGAGCAGTACTTC
TRBV4-1	.	TRBJ2-7	.	15	CASSLQGEGTYEQYF	TGCGCCAGCAGCCTACAGGGAGAAGGAACCTACGAGCAGTACTTC
TRBV6-5	.	TRBJ2-3	.	13	CASSYRSTDTQYF	TGTGCCAGCAGTTACCGGAGCACAGATACGCAGTATTTT
TRBV6-1	few	TRBJ2-7	.	16	CASSVGRGTWGYEQYF	TGTGCCAGCAGTGTCGGTCGGGGTACTTGGGGCTACGAGCAGTACTTC
TRBV3-1/TRBV3-2	few	TRBJ2-1	TRBD2	17	CASSPGSGRGPYNEQFF	TGTGCCAGCAGCCCGGGGAGCGGGAGAGGGCCCTACAATGAGCAGTTCTTC
TRBV9	.	TRBJ2-1	TRBD2	15	CASSITSGAYNEQFF	TGTGCCAGCAGCATTACTAGCGGGGCTTACAATGAGCAGTTCTTC
TRBV3-1/TRBV3-2	.	TRBJ1-1	.	12	CASSRVNTEAFF	TGTGCCAGCAGCCGAGTTAACACTGAAGCTTTCTTT
TRBV29-1	once	TRBJ2-2	.	12	CSVGQVVGELFF	TGCAGCGTTGGGCAGGTCGTCGGGGAGCTGTTTTTT
TRBV30	.	TRBJ1-6	TRBD1	16	CAWSVDRGSYNSPLHF	TGTGCCTGGAGTGTGGACAGGGGATCCTATAATTCACCCCTCCACTTT
TRBV5-1	.	TRBJ2-7	TRBD1	15	CASKTRTGNYYEQYF	TGCGCCAGCAAGACCAGGACAGGCAACTACTACGAGCAGTACTTC
TRBV7-9	.	TRBJ2-7	TRBD2	17	CASSKGLAPYRTYEQYF	TGTGCCAGCAGCAAGGGACTAGCGCCATATAGAACCTACGAGCAGTACTTC
TRBV30	few	TRBJ1-4	.	14	CAWRGRGIREKLFF	TGTGCCTGGAGAGGCAGGGGTATTCGGGAAAAACTGTTTTTT
TRBV7-9	.	TRBJ2-7	TRBD2	17	CASSLPTPGLAGYEQYF	TGTGCCAGCAGCTTACCCACCCCGGGACTAGCGGGCTACGAGCAGTACTTC
TRBV15	many	TRBJ2-7	TRBD2	15	CATSSPGMREYEQYF	TGTGCCACCAGTTCGCCCGGGATGCGGGAGTACGAGCAGTACTTC
TRBV5-1	.	TRBJ2-1	TRBD2	14	CASRASGSMNEQFF	TGCGCCAGCAGAGCTAGCGGGAGTATGAATGAGCAGTTCTTC
TRBV18	.	TRBJ1-1	TRBD1	15	CASSPLTGPGAEAFF	TGTGCCAGCTCACCCCTGACAGGGCCAGGAGCTGAAGCTTTCTTT
TRBV19	.	TRBJ1-5	TRBD1	16	CASSMGRGRSNQPQHF	TGTGCCAGTAGTATGGGCAGGGGGCGTAGCAATCAGCCCCAGCATTTT
TRBV7-9	.	TRBJ2-3	.	14	CASRSGGVTDTQYF	TGTGCCAGCAGGTCGGGCGGGGTGACAGATACGCAGTATTTT
TRBV27	.	TRBJ2-1	TRBD2	13	CASSILASNEQFF	TGTGCCAGCAGTATACTAGCGAGCAATGAGCAGTTCTTC
TRBV5-4	.	TRBJ1-4	TRBD1	16	CASSLSGTGEGEKLFF	TGTGCCAGCAGCTTGTCCGGGACAGGGGAAGGAGAAAAACTGTTTTTT
TRBV6-5	.	TRBJ2-5	TRBD2	15	CASSSTSGRGETQYF	TGTGCCAGCAGTTCTACTAGCGGGAGAGGGGAGACCCAGTACTTC
TRBV7-8	.	TRBJ1-2	.	14	CASSRGGSFNGYTF	TGTGCCAGCAGCCGGGGAGGATCGTTCAATGGCTACACCTTC
TRBV24-1	.	TRBJ1-5	.	13	CATQGTLNQPQHF	TGTGCCACCCAGGGGACCCTCAATCAGCCCCAGCATTTT
TRBV19	.	TRBJ1-5	TRBD1	15	CASSIRTGARQPQHF	TGTGCCAGTAGTATCCGGACAGGGGCCCGCCAGCCCCAGCATTTT
TRBV6-6	few	TRBJ2-5	TRBD1	12	CATGGFGLTQYF	TGTGCCACAGGGGGCTTTGGTTTGACCCAGTACTTC